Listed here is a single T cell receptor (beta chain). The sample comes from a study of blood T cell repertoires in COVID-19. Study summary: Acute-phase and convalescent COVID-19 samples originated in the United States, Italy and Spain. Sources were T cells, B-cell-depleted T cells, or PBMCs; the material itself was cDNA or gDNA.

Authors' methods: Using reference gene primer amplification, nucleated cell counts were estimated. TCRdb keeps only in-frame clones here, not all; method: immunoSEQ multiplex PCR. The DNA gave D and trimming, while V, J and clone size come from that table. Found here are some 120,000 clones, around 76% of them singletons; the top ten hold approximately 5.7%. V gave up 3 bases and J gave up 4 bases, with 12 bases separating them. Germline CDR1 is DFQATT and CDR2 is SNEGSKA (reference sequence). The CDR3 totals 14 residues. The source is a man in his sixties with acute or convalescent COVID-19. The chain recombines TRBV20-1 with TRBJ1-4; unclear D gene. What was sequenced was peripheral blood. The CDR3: CSASYGVHNEKLFF. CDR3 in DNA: TGCAGTGCTAGTTATGGAGTACATAATGAAAAACTGTTTTTT.